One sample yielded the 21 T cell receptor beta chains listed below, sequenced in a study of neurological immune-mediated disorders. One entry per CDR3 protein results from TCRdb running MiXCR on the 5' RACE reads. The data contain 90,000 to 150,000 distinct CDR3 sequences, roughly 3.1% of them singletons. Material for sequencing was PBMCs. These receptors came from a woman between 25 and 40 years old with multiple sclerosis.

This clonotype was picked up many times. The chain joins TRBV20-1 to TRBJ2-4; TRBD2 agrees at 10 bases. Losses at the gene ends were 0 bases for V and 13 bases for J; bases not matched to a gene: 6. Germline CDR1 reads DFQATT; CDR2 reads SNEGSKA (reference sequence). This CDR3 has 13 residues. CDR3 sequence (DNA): TGCAGTGCTAGAGATGGTAAAGCGGGAGGGCAGTACTTC. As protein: CSARDGKAGGQYF.

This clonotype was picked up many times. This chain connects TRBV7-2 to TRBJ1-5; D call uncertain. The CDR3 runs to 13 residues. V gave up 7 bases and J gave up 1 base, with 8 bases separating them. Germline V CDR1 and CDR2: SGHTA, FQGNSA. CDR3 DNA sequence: TGTGCCAGCACCTCACTAAGCAATCAGCCCCAGCATTTT. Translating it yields CASTSLSNQPQHF.

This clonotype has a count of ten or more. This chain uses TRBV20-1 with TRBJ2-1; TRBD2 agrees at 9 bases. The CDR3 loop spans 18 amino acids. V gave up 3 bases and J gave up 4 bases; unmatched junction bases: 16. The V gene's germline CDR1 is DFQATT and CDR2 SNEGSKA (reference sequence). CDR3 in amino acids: CSASLVPASGTFYNEQFF. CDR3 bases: TGCAGTGCTAGTTTGGTCCCCGCTAGCGGGACTTTTTACAATGAGCAGTTCTTC.

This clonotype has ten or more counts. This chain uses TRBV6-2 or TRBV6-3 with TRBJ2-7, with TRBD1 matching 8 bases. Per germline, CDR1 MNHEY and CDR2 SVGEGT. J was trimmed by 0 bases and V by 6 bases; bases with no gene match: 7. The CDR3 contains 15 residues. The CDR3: CASSSGQGRSYEQYF. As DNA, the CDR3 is TGTGCCAGCAGCTCCGGACAGGGTCGCTCCTACGAGCAGTACTTC.

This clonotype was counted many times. The CDR3 nucleotides read TGCAGCGTTCGAATAGGGAGACTAGCTTTCTTT. It codes for CSVRIGRLAFF. J is TRBJ1-1 and V is TRBV29-1; D gene unclear. V lost 5 bases, J lost 10 bases, and 14 bases lay in between. The CDR3 covers 11 residues. Germline CDR1 SQVTM, CDR2 ANQGSEA.

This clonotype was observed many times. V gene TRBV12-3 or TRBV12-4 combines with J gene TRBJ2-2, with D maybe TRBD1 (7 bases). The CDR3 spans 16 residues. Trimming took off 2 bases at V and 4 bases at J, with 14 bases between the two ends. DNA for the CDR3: TGTGCCAGCAGTTTACGGGGCCAGGGGGGCACCGGGGAGCTGTTTTTT. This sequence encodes CASSLRGQGGTGELFF.

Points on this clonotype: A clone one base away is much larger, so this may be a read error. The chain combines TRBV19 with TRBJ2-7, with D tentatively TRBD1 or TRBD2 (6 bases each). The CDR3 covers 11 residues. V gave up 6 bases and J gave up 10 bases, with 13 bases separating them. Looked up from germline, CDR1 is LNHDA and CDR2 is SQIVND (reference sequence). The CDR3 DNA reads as TGTGCCAGTAGCATCGGGGGCGATCAGTACTTC. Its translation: CASSIGGDQYF.

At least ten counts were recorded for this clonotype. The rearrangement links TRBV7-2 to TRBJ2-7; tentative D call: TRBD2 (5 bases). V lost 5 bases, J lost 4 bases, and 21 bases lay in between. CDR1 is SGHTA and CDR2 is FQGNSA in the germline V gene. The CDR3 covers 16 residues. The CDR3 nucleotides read TGTGCCAGCAGCCCCCTCGGCGGCCCAAGGAGGTACGAGCAGTACTTC. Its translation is CASSPLGGPRRYEQYF.

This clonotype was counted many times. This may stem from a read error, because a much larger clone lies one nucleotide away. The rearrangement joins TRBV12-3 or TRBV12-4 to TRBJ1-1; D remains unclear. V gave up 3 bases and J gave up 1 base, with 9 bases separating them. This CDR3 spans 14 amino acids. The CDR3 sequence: CASSLRNGNTEAFF. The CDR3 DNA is TGTGCCAGCAGTTTGCGTAACGGGAACACTGAAGCTTTCTTT.

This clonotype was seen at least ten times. CDR3 sequence reads: CSVEDGYNEKLFF. DNA for the CDR3: TGCAGCGTAGAGGACGGTTACAATGAAAAACTGTTTTTT. The rearrangement links TRBV29-1 to TRBJ1-4; D uncertain. The germline V gene encodes CDR1 SQVTM and CDR2 ANQGSEA. V lost 6 bases and J lost 5, with 13 bases in between. This CDR3 region has 13 residues.

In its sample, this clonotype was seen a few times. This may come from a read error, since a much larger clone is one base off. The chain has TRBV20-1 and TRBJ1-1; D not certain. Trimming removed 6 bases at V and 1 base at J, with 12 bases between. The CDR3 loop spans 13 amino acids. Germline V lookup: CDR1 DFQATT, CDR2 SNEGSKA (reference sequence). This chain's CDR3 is CSALAPSNTEAFF. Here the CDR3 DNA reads TGCAGTGCACTGGCCCCTTCGAACACTGAAGCTTTCTTT.

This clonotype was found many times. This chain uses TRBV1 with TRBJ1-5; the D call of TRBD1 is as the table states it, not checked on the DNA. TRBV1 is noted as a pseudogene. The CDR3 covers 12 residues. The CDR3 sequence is CTSSGTRSTQHF. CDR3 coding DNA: TGCACCAGCAGCGGGACCCGGTCGACCCAGCATTTT.

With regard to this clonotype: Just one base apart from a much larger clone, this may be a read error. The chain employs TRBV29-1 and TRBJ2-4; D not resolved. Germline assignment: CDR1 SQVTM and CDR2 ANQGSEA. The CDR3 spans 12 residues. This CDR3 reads CSVLSPKKIQYF. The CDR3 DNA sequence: TGCAGCGTTCTAAGTCCCAAAAAAATTCAGTACTTC.

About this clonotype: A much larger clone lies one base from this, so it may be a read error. As DNA, the CDR3 is TGTGCCAGTACCAAGAAAGGGCTCGGCAATCAGCCCCAGCATTTT. This translates into CASTKKGLGNQPQHF. This rearrangement joins TRBV19 to TRBJ1-5; D remains ambiguous. Trimming pared 7 bases from V and 2 bases from J, leaving 15 bases between. Germline V CDR1 and CDR2: LNHDA, SQIVND (reference sequence). The CDR3 totals 15 residues.

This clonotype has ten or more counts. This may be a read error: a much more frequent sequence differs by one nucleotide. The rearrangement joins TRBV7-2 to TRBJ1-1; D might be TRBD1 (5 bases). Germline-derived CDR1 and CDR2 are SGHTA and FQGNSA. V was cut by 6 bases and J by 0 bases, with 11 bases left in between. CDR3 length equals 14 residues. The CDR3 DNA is TGTGCCAGCAGGGCCGGGACCGTGAACACTGAAGCTTTCTTT. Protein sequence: CASRAGTVNTEAFF. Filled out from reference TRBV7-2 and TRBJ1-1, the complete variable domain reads GAGVSQSPSNKVTEKGKDVELRCDPISGHTALYWYRQSLGQGLEFLIYFQGNSAPDKSGLPSDRFSAERTGGSVSTLTIQRTQQEDSAVYLCASRAGTVNTEAFFGQGTRLTVV.

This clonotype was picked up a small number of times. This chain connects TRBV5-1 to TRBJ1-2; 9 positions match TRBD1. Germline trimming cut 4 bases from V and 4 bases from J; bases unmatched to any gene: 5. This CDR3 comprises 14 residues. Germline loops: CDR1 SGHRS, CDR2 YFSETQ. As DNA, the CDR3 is TGCGCCAGCAGCCCGGGACAGGGCGTCTATGGCTACACCTTC. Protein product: CASSPGQGVYGYTF.

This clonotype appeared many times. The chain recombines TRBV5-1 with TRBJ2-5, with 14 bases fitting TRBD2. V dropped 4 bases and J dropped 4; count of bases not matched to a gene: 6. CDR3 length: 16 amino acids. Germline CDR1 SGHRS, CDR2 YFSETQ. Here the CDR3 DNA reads TGCGCCAGCAGCAAATCCGGGACTAGCGGGGGAGAGACCCAGTACTTC. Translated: CASSKSGTSGGETQYF.

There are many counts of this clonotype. CDR3 coding DNA: TGTGCCAGCAGGTGGAGGGACACCGGGGAGCTGTTTTTT. Translated: CASRWRDTGELFF. The genes are TRBV12-3 or TRBV12-4 and TRBJ2-2; a possible D gene is TRBD2 (6 bases). V lost 6 bases to trimming and J lost 3 bases, with 8 bases between them. CDR3 length: 13 residues.

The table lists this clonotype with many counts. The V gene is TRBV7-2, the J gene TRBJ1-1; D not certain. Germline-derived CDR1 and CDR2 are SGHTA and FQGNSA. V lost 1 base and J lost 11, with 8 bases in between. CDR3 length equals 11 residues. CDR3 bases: TGTGCCAGCAGCTTAGATGGGCGGGCTTTCTTT. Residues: CASSLDGRAFF.

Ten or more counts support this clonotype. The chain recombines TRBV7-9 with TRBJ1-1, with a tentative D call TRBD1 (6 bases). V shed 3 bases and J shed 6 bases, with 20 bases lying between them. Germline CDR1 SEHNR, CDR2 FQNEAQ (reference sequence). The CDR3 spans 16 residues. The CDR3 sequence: CASSFNRDTRDPEAFF. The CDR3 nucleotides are TGTGCCAGCAGCTTTAACCGGGACACCAGGGATCCTGAAGCTTTCTTT.

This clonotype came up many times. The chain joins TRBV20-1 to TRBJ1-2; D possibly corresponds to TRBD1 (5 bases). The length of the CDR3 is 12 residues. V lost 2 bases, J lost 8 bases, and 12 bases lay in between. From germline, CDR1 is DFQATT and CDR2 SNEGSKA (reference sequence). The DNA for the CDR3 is TGCAGTGCTAGATTCCAGGGTAGAGGCTACACCTTC. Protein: CSARFQGRGYTF.